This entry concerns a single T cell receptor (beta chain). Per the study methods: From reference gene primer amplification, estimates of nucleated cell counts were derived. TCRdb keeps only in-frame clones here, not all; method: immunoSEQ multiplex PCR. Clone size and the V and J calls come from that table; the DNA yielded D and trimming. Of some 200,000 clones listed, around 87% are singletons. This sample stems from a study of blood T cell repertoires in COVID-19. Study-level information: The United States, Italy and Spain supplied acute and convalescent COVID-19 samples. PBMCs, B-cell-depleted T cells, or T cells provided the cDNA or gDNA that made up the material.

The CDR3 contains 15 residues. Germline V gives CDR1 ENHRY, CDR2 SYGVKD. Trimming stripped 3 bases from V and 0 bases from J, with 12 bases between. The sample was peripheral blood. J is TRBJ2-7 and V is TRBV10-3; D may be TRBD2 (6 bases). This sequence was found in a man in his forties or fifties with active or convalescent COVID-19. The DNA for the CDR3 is TGTGCCATCAGTGACTCGGGACTGAGCTCCTACGAGCAGTACTTC. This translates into CAISDSGLSSYEQYF.